This T cell receptor (beta chain) was recovered during a study of OX40 agonist ivuxolimab in advanced cancers. At the level of the study: Patients were 65% to 85% male with ages about 23 to 79, mean roughly 64.

Study observations and caveats: Clonal expansion from baseline to week 6 occurred in both CD4+ and CD8+ T cells.

TCRdb's table, derived via immunoSEQ multiplex PCR, lists solely in-frame clones and lacks some. The sample contains approximately 71,000 clones, about 93% of which appear only once. Turning to this clone: Its specificity is not known.

The germline V gene has CDR1 LNHDA and CDR2 SQIVND (reference sequence). V dropped 5 bases and J dropped 0 bases, with 11 bases sitting between them. The CDR3 contains 14 residues. The sample consisted of CD4+ or CD8+ T cells sorted from blood, taken in a trial of the OX40 agonist ivuxolimab. The sequence derives from an adult with an advanced solid tumor such as melanoma, head and neck, liver or kidney cancer. The rearrangement links TRBV19 to TRBJ2-7; the D gene is possibly TRBD1 (6 bases). The CDR3 loop reads CASSPGVGSYEQYF. CDR3 DNA sequence: TGTGCCAGTAGTCCAGGGGTGGGCTCCTACGAGCAGTACTTC.